This T cell receptor (beta chain) was identified during a study of post-analysis software for immune sequencing data. For the study at large: Included among the disease courses, which were recorded for the cohort, were relapsing-remitting, secondary progressive and progressive-relapsing multiple sclerosis. Findings and caveats of the study: Controls showed lower frequencies than patients for five TRBV segments, and TRBV5-6, TRBV5-1 and TRBV20-1 were among these. Controls' normalized Chao1 diversity significantly exceeded that of multiple sclerosis patients.

Unique molecular identifiers were present in the TCR beta cDNA libraries. The T cell input of 1 to 10 million gave around 540,000 cDNA molecules. TCRdb itself ran the PCR reads through MiXCR, one entry per CDR3 protein. The sample records around 500,000 distinct CDR3 sequences, around 36% being singletons. This CDR3 region has 16 residues. J lost 7 bases, V lost 3 bases, and 11 bases had no gene match. Germline CDR1 is DFQATT and CDR2 is SNEGSKA (reference sequence). On this clonotype itself: What it recognizes is unknown.

The chain recombines TRBV20-1 with TRBJ2-1; 11 positions match TRBD2. This clonotype was obtained from a girl younger than 18 with multiple sclerosis. Sequences were obtained from blood. The CDR3 bases are TGCAGTGCTAGGGGCCCCCGGGGACTAGCGGAGAATGAGCAGTTCTTC. Amino acid sequence: CSARGPRGLAENEQFF.